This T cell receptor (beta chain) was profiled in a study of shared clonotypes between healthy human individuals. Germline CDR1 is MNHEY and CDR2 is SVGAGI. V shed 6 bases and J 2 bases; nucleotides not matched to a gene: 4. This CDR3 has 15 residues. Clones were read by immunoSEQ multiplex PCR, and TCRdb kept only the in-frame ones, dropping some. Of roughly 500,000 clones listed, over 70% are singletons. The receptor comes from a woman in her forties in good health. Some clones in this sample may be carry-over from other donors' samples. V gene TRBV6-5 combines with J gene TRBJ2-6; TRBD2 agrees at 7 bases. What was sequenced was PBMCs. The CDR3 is CASSDRGAGANVLTF. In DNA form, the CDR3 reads TGTGCCAGCAGCGATCGGGGGGCTGGGGCCAACGTCCTGACTTTC.